This T cell receptor beta chain was identified in a study of T cell responses to AZD1222 COVID-19 vaccine. Study background: Samples with a second dose at about 4 or about 12 weeks were pooled together.

This table comes from immunoSEQ multiplex PCR, and its TCRdb copy is limited to in-frame clones, with some not included. The sample has about 190,000 clones, 85% to 95% seen once. The V end lost 4 bases, the J end lost 8 bases, and 11 bases lay between the germline ends. This CDR3 comprises 12 residues. Germline assignment: CDR1 KGHSH and CDR2 LQKENI. The material was peripheral blood, obtained on day 0 of AZD1222 vaccination. This receptor was obtained from an adult in good health. The rearrangement links TRBV18 to TRBJ1-2, with D maybe TRBD1 (5 bases). In DNA, the CDR3 is TGTGCCAGCTCACTGGGGGGAGAAGGCTACACCTTC. Protein sequence: CASSLGGEGYTF.